This T cell receptor (beta chain) was recorded in a study of cytomegalovirus exposure and HLA in healthy donors. The PCR made use of 60 Vbeta and 13 Jbeta primers. Authors' processing steps: An analysis that came later counted some 80 million unique TCR beta chains, approximately 9.9 million shared. Data came from immunoSEQ multiplex PCR; TCRdb stores just in-frame clones and leaves some out. That table supplies the V and J calls and clone size; D and trimming were determined from the DNA. The top ten hold roughly 3.7% of the sample, which has under 200,000 clones, 70% to 80% seen once. Findings and caveats of the study: Cytomegalovirus association was listed for approximately 160 TCR beta chains. One variant, a missense change in DCLRE1C, was linked in a later analysis to TCR beta V- and J-gene trimming. Upon later analysis, HLA-associated TCR beta chains proved more clonally expanded than other, equally common chains.

To note about this clone: Antigen: not known.

The clonotype comes from a man aged 25 to 40 in good health and CMV-seropositive. Sequencing was performed on PBMCs.

As DNA, the CDR3 is TGTGCCTGGACCAGCACCGGGGAGCTGTTTTTT. Its protein is CAWTSTGELFF. The chain combines TRBV30 with TRBJ2-2; D not resolved. The CDR3 contains 11 residues. Germline V gives CDR1 GTSNPN, CDR2 SVGIG (reference sequence). Trimming stripped 4 bases from V and 4 bases from J, with 4 bases between.